The T cell receptor beta chain under discussion was sequenced for a study of cytomegalovirus exposure and HLA in healthy donors. Details on this clone: No antigen is known for it.

Study-wide points: Overall, roughly 150 TCR beta chains were annotated as cytomegalovirus-associated.

Healthy bone marrow donors made up the cohort. V lost 4 bases and J lost 7, with 7 bases in between. Germline values: CDR1 SGHDT, CDR2 YYEEEE. CDR3 length: 11 residues. PCR used 60 Vbeta primers and 13 Jbeta primers. TCRdb's copy holds only in-frame clones and misses some; the assay was immunoSEQ multiplex PCR. Of about 150,000 clones listed, around 10% are singletons. This TCR came from a male donor in good health and CMV-seronegative. The sample consisted of PBMCs. The chain is built from TRBV5-6 and TRBJ2-3; D not resolved. The CDR3 DNA reads TGTGCCAGCAGCCTCGTAAATACGCAGTATTTT. It codes for CASSLVNTQYF.